This record covers a single T cell receptor beta chain. What it binds is not known. At one of its ends the junction is not consistent with the germline gene, which may arise from a read error. This entry belongs to a study of blood T cells in healthy people across ages. Broader study findings: PBMCs were not sorted, which prevented a conclusive comparison of naive versus antigen-experienced cells.

The CDR3 is 14 amino acids. Germline CDR1 reads SGDLS; CDR2 reads YYNGEE. A second roughly 6 to 11 cycle PCR used barcoded and J-beta primers. TCRdb itself ran the 5' RACE reads through MiXCR, one entry per CDR3 protein. The sample has over 450,000 distinct CDR3 sequences; 24% are singletons. In addition, the sample was reused for a study of T cells of mothers and their children. That report notes: The study obtained over 9 million TCR beta CDR3 reads per mother and 3 million to 3.5 million per child.

This TCR came from a boy younger than 18 in good health. The specimen sequenced was blood. The chain links TRBV9 to TRBJ2-7; 9 nucleotides line up with TRBD1. The CDR3 bases are TGTGCCAACAGCGCCGGGACAGGGTTCCACGAGCAGTACTTC. Amino acid sequence: CANSAGTGFHEQYF.